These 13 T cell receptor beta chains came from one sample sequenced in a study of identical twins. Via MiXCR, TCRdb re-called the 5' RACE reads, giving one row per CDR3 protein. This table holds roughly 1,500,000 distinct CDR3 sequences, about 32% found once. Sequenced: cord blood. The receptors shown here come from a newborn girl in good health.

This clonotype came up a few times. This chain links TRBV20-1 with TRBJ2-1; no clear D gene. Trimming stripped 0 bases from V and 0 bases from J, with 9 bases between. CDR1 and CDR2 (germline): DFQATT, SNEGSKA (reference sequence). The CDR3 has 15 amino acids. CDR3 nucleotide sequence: TGCAGTGCTAGAGATAGAATAGGCTCCTACAATGAGCAGTTCTTC. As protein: CSARDRIGSYNEQFF.

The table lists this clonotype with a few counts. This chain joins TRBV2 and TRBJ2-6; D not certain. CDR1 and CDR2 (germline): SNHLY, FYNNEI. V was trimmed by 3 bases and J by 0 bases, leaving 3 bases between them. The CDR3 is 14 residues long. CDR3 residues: CASSDDSGANVLTF. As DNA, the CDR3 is TGTGCCAGCAGTGACGACTCTGGGGCCAACGTCCTGACTTTC.

In nucleotides, the CDR3 is TGTGCCAGCAGCTTGGTGGGGCCACAGGGTTATGGCTACACCTTC. Translated: CASSLVGPQGYGYTF. This rearrangement joins TRBV5-5 to TRBJ1-2; D might be TRBD1 (6 bases). Germline CDR1 and CDR2: SGHKS and YYEKEE (reference sequence). The CDR3 sequence is 15 residues long. V was pared by 0 bases and J by 5 bases, with 14 bases between.

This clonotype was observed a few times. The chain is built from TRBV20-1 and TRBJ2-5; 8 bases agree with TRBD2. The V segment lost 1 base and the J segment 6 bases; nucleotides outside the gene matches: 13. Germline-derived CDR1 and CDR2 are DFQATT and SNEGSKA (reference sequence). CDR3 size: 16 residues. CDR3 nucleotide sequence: TGCAGTGCTAGAGCCGGGACTAGTAAGGGGAGCCAGACCCAGTACTTC. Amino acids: CSARAGTSKGSQTQYF.

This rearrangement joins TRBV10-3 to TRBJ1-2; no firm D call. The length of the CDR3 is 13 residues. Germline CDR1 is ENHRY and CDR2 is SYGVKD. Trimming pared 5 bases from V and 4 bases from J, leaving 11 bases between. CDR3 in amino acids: CAISRTAPYGYTF. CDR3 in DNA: TGTGCCATCAGTAGGACGGCCCCCTATGGCTACACCTTC.

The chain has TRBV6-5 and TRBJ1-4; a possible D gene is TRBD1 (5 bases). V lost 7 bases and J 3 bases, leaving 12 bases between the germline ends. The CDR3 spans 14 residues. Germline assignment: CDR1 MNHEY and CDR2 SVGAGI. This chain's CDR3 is CASTRQGANEKLFF. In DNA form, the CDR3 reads TGTGCCAGCACCCGACAAGGGGCTAATGAAAAACTGTTTTTT.

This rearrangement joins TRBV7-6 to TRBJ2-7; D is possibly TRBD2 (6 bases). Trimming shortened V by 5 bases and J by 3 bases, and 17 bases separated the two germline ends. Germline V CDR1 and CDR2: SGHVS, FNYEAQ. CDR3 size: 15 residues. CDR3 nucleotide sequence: TGTGCCAGCAGCCCTGGGTCTAGCGTTTTCTACGAGCAGTACTTC. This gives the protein CASSPGSSVFYEQYF. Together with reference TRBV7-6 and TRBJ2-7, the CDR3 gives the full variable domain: GAGVSQSPRYKVTKRGQDVALRCDPISGHVSLYWYRQALGQGPEFLTYFNYEAQQDKSGLPNDRFSAERPEGSISTLTIQRTEQRDSAMYRCASSPGSSVFYEQYFGPGTRLTVT.

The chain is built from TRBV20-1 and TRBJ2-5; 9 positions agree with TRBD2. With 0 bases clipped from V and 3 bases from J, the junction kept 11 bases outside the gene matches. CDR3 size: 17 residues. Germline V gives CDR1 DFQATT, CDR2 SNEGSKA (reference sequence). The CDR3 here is CSARDLMSGRPKETQYF. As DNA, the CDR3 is TGCAGTGCTAGAGATCTAATGAGCGGGAGGCCTAAAGAGACCCAGTACTTC.

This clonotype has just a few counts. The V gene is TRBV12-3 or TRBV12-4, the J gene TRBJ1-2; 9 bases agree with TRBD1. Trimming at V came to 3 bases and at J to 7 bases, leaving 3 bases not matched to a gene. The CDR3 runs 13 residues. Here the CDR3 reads CASSFKTGGGYTF. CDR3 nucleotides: TGTGCCAGCAGTTTTAAGACAGGGGGTGGCTACACCTTC.

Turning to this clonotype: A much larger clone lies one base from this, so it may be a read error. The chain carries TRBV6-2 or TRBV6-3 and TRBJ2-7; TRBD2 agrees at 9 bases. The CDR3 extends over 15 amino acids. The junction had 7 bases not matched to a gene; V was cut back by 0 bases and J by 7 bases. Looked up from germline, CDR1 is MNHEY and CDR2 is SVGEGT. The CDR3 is CASSYSLAGYNEQYF. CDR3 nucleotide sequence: TGTGCCAGCAGTTACTCCCTAGCGGGGTACAATGAGCAGTACTTC.

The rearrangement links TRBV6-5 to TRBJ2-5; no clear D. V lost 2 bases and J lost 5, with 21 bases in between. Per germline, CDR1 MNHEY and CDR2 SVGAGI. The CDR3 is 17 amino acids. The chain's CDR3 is CASSYTGPTSALETQYF. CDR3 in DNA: TGTGCCAGCAGTTACACTGGACCGACCTCGGCCCTGGAGACCCAGTACTTC.

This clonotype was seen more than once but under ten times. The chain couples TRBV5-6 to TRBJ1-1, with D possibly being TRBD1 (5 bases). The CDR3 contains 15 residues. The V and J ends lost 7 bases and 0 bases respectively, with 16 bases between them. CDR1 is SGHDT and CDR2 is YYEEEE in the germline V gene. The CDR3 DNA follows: TGTGCCAGCTACACGACCACAGGTTTGAACACTGAAGCTTTCTTT. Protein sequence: CASYTTTGLNTEAFF.

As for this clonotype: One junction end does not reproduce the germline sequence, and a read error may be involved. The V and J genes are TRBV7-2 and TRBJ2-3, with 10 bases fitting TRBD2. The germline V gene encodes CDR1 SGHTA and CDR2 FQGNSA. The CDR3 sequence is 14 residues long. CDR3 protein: CASSSGLAVDTRYF. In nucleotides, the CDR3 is TGTGCCAGCAGCTCAGGACTAGCGGTAGATACGCGGTATTTT.